A single sample is the source of the 24 T cell receptor beta chains below, sequenced in a study of T cells in Graves' hyperthyroidism and ophthalmopathy. The source material, RNA transcripts, was used to amplify TCR beta CDR3 regions. The HTBI primer set was used in a first-round RT-PCR of the TCR CDR3. TCRdb re-analysed the multiplex PCR reads in MiXCR, keeping a single row per CDR3 protein. The data contain 530,000 or so distinct CDR3 sequences, about 24% of them singletons. The sequenced sample was blood. These receptors came from a woman between 25 and 40 years old with Graves' ophthalmopathy.

In its sample, this clonotype was seen many times. The chain is built from TRBV10-3 and TRBJ1-3; tentative D call: TRBD1 (5 bases). Looked up from germline, CDR1 is ENHRY and CDR2 is SYGVKD. The CDR3 runs 15 residues. V was cut by 5 bases and J by 1 base, with 12 bases left in between. The CDR3 reads CAISPAGRSGNTIYF. DNA of the CDR3: TGTGCCATCAGTCCCGCAGGGAGGTCTGGAAACACCATATATTTT.

This clonotype was counted at least ten times. The J gene is TRBJ2-5, the V gene TRBV27; TRBD2 matches at 8 bases. V gave up 2 bases and J gave up 1 base; unmatched junction bases: 3. Per germline, CDR1 MNHEY and CDR2 SMNVEV (reference sequence). The CDR3 is 15 amino acids. CDR3 in amino acids: CASSLAGGLQETQYF. The CDR3 nucleotides are TGTGCCAGCAGTTTAGCGGGGGGCCTCCAAGAGACCCAGTACTTC.

At least ten counts were recorded for this clonotype. The chain has TRBV6-1 and TRBJ1-5; possibly TRBD1 for D (6 bases). V was shortened by 7 bases and J by 1 base, with 14 bases between the two germline ends. CDR1 and CDR2 (germline): MNHNS, SASEGT. The CDR3 spans 15 residues. The CDR3 loop reads CASTDHRASNQPQHF. The CDR3 nucleotides are TGTGCCAGCACCGACCACAGGGCAAGCAATCAGCCCCAGCATTTT.

This clonotype was recorded many times. V gene TRBV6-5 combines with J gene TRBJ2-7; tentatively, D is TRBD1 (6 bases). Looked up from germline, CDR1 is MNHEY and CDR2 is SVGAGI. The CDR3 loop spans 14 amino acids. Trimming pared 2 bases from V and 5 bases from J, leaving 13 bases between. The CDR3 sequence is CASSYVEGEDEQYF. The CDR3 DNA follows: TGTGCCAGCAGTTACGTCGAGGGGGAAGACGAGCAGTACTTC.

The chain links TRBV12-3 or TRBV12-4 to TRBJ1-5, with 7 bases lining up with TRBD1. J gave up 5 bases and V 7 bases, and 8 bases lay outside the gene matches. The CDR3 has 14 residues. The DNA for the CDR3 is TGTGCCAGCACCCCCCGGGACAGACATCAGCCCCAGCATTTT. This sequence encodes CASTPRDRHQPQHF.

V usage is TRBV28 and J usage is TRBJ2-7; D not certain. The V gene's germline CDR1 is MDHEN and CDR2 SYDVKM. V dropped 3 bases and J dropped 7 bases, with 4 bases sitting between them. The CDR3 contains 10 residues. The DNA for the CDR3 is TGTGCCAGCAGTTTGAGGGAGCAGTACTTC. Protein product: CASSLREQYF.

There are many counts of this clonotype. The chain carries TRBV6-1 and TRBJ1-1; a weak D match, TRBD1 (5 bases). Germline CDR1 is MNHNS and CDR2 is SASEGT. V was pared by 8 bases and J by 4 bases, with 17 bases between. This CDR3 has 14 amino acids. The CDR3 loop is CASGLDRFGTEAFF. CDR3 nucleotides: TGTGCCAGCGGGTTAGACAGATTCGGCACTGAAGCTTTCTTT.

In its sample, this clonotype was seen a few times. It may be a read error: a sequence one base away is much more abundant. CDR3: CSAQGQAYGQYF. Written as DNA, the CDR3 is TGCAGCGCCCAGGGACAGGCCTACGGGCAGTACTTC. J is TRBJ2-7 and V is TRBV29-1, with 8 bases lining up with TRBD1. Germline V lookup: CDR1 SQVTM, CDR2 ANQGSEA. CDR3 size: 12 residues.

The rearrangement links TRBV7-2 to TRBJ2-1; TRBD2 aligns across 10 bases. The CDR3 covers 13 residues. V was pared by 8 bases and J by 14 bases, with 12 bases of the junction left unmatched. Germline V gene sequence: CDR1 SGHTA, CDR2 FQGNSA. The CDR3 nucleotides read TGTGCCAGCCTCCGGGAGCGGGGGGGCCTGAAGTTCTTC. Translated: CASLRERGGLKFF.

The rearrangement uses TRBV11-2 and TRBJ2-2, with 8 bases fitting TRBD1. V lost 3 bases to trimming and J lost 4 bases; unmatched junction nucleotides: 7. Germline values: CDR1 SGHAT, CDR2 FQNNGV. The CDR3 is made up of 16 amino acids. The CDR3 nucleotides are TGTGCCAGCAGCTTTTTCAGGGGGCGAGGCACCGGGGAGCTGTTTTTT. It translates to CASSFFRGRGTGELFF. Full variable domain (rest looked up from reference TRBV11-2 and TRBJ2-2): EAGVAQSPRYKIIEKRQSVAFWCNPISGHATLYWYQQILGQGPKLLIQFQNNGVVDDSQLPKDRFSAERLKGVDSTLKIQPAKLEDSAVYLCASSFFRGRGTGELFFGEGSRLTVL.

This clonotype was counted at least ten times. This chain uses TRBV20-1 with TRBJ1-3, with no clear D. Germline V gene data show CDR1 as DFQATT and CDR2 as SNEGSKA (reference sequence). Trimming shortened V by 3 bases and J by 2 bases, and 17 bases separated the two germline ends. This CDR3 comprises 16 residues. The CDR3 nucleotides read TGCAGTGCTAGTCGGTCGAGAGGGAAGACTGGAAACACCATATATTTT. Translation: CSASRSRGKTGNTIYF.

The V call is TRBV6-1, the J call TRBJ1-2; 10 nucleotides align to TRBD1. Germline CDR1 is MNHNS and CDR2 is SASEGT. J gave up 3 bases and V 1 base, and 5 bases lay outside the gene matches. This CDR3 contains 16 residues. The CDR3 nucleotides read TGTGCCAGCAGTGAAGGGGACGGGACAGGGGACTATGGCTACACCTTC. The encoded protein is CASSEGDGTGDYGYTF.

The chain carries TRBV30 and TRBJ1-2; 7 bases align to TRBD1. The germline gives CDR1 GTSNPN, CDR2 SVGIG (reference sequence). CDR3 length: 13 amino acids. Unmatched junction bases numbered 4, after V lost 4 bases and J lost 2 bases. DNA for the CDR3: TGTGCCTGGAAGGACAGGAACAACTATGGCTACACCTTC. This gives the protein CAWKDRNNYGYTF.

The V gene is TRBV30, the J gene TRBJ2-7; unclear D gene. The length of the CDR3 is 13 residues. Trimming stripped 1 base from V and 5 bases from J, with 12 bases between. Germline assignment: CDR1 GTSNPN and CDR2 SVGIG (reference sequence). CDR3 region: CAWSAQVADEQYF. The CDR3 DNA sequence: TGTGCCTGGAGTGCACAAGTGGCAGACGAGCAGTACTTC.

This clonotype was detected many times. This sequence joins TRBV12-3 or TRBV12-4 and TRBJ1-1; D is unclear. Deletions cut 6 bases from V and 1 base from J, with 9 bases between. The CDR3 extends over 13 amino acids. The CDR3, as DNA: TGTGCCAGCAGCGGACGGAGGAACACTGAAGCTTTCTTT. Its translation is CASSGRRNTEAFF.

The V call is TRBV11-1, the J call TRBJ2-7, with D possibly called TRBD1 or TRBD2 (6 bases each). This CDR3 spans 17 amino acids. Germline CDR1 and CDR2: SGHAT and FQDESV (reference sequence). V shed 0 bases and J shed 1 base, with 16 bases lying between them. The CDR3 loop reads CASSLAGGIMPSYEQYF. CDR3 sequence (DNA): TGTGCCAGCAGCTTAGCCGGGGGCATCATGCCGTCCTACGAGCAGTACTTC.

This clonotype has ten or more counts. This chain joins TRBV18 and TRBJ1-2; 10 bases fit TRBD1. There are 15 residues in the CDR3. The ends lost 3 bases at V and 3 bases at J; junction bases unmatched: 4. CDR1 and CDR2 from the germline V gene are KGHSH and LQKENI. DNA for the CDR3: TGTGCCAGCTCACCCTCGACAGGGGGCTACTATGGCTACACCTTC. Residues: CASSPSTGGYYGYTF.

Many counts were recorded for this clonotype. The V call is TRBV11-2, the J call TRBJ1-1, with D possibly being TRBD1 (6 bases). The germline V and J ends were trimmed by 6 bases and 12 bases, with 20 bases remaining between them. The CDR3 is made up of 13 amino acids. Germline V gives CDR1 SGHAT, CDR2 FQNNGV. The CDR3 bases are TGTGCCAGCAGACCCATTGGGGGGCCCGAATCTTTCTTT. Translated, it gives CASRPIGGPESFF.

This clonotype was observed many times. The chain carries TRBV6-5 and TRBJ2-7; D is possibly TRBD1 (6 bases). This CDR3 has 14 residues. Germline lookup yields CDR1 MNHEY and CDR2 SVGAGI. The V gene lost 6 bases and the J gene lost 5 bases, with 17 bases spanning the gap. CDR3 sequence (DNA): TGTGCCAGCAGCGCTGTTGGGGGCAGCGACGAGCAGTACTTC. This sequence encodes CASSAVGGSDEQYF.

Turning to this clonotype: This clone may be a read error of a much larger clone one base away. Because it lacks the conserved phenylalanine or tryptophan at the end, this CDR3 is likely a read error. V gene TRBV19 combines with J gene TRBJ1-5; maybe TRBD1 (5 bases). CDR1 and CDR2 from the germline V gene are LNHDA and SQIVND (reference sequence). This CDR3 comprises 16 residues. V lost 4 bases, J lost 0 bases, and 13 bases lay in between. DNA of the CDR3: TGTGCCAGTAGTACTTGGGGGACCTATAGCAATCAGCCCCAGCATTAT. Translation gives CASSTWGTYSNQPQHY.

This rearrangement joins TRBV18 to TRBJ2-4; D uncertain. The CDR3 has 15 amino acids. Trimming shortened V by 3 bases and J by 2 bases, and 11 bases separated the two germline ends. Germline CDR1 reads KGHSH; CDR2 reads LQKENI. For the CDR3, the DNA is TGTGCCAGCTCACCTTTCAGAGATACCAAAAACATTCAGTACTTC. Protein sequence: CASSPFRDTKNIQYF.

This clonotype was seen more than once but under ten times. The chain couples TRBV27 to TRBJ2-7; D might be TRBD1 or TRBD2, each matching 5 bases. CDR3 length: 13 amino acids. The V gene lost 0 bases and the J gene lost 7 bases, with 10 bases spanning the gap. CDR1 MNHEY and CDR2 SMNVEV come from the germline V gene (reference sequence). Here the CDR3 reads CASSLSWGMEQYF. The DNA for the CDR3 is TGTGCCAGCAGTTTATCGTGGGGGATGGAGCAGTACTTC.

There are many counts of this clonotype. CDR3: CASSFAALAGRETQYF. For the CDR3, the DNA is TGTGCCAGCAGTTTCGCGGCACTAGCGGGGAGGGAGACCCAGTACTTC. This chain uses TRBV27 with TRBJ2-5, with 10 bases lining up with TRBD2. Germline-derived CDR1 and CDR2 are MNHEY and SMNVEV (reference sequence). J lost 5 bases, V lost 3 bases, and 9 bases had no gene match. The CDR3 length is 16 residues.

The chain is built from TRBV29-1 and TRBJ1-1; D possibly corresponds to TRBD1 (6 bases). In germline, CDR1 is SQVTM, CDR2 ANQGSEA. The CDR3 extends over 12 amino acids. The V gene lost 4 bases and the J gene lost 10 bases, with 16 bases spanning the gap. The CDR3 spells CSVVGRGAGAFF. CDR3 nucleotides: TGCAGCGTTGTCGGCAGGGGCGCTGGAGCTTTCTTT.